These 6 T cell receptor beta chains came from one sample sequenced in a study of Ad26.COV2.S vaccination and SARS-CoV-2 variants. Method: immunoSEQ multiplex PCR; TCRdb's copy keeps in-frame clones and lacks some. This table has hundreds of thousands of clones, around 90% appearing once. Treatment in this sample: approximately 18 received Ad26.COV2.S at low or high dose, single or two shots; 5 received placebo; per-sample allocation not given. Sampling happened 63 days after the first vaccine or placebo injection. The sequencing here drew on peripheral blood, taken in a trial of Ad26.COV2.S vaccine versus placebo. Receptors were obtained from a person aged 18 to 65 who received the Ad26.COV2.S COVID-19 vaccine or a placebo.

The V and J genes are TRBV11-2 and TRBJ1-4; 8 bases match TRBD1. This CDR3 spans 15 amino acids. CDR1 and CDR2 (germline): SGHAT, FQNNGV. V trimming: 4 bases; J trimming: 2 bases; junction bases outside the gene matches: 3. The DNA for the CDR3 is TGTGCCAGCAGCTCAGGGGGCCTGACTAATGAAAAACTGTTTTTT. This sequence encodes CASSSGGLTNEKLFF.

This chain connects TRBV7-9 to TRBJ2-7, with 11 bases aligning to TRBD2. The germline gives CDR1 SEHNR, CDR2 FQNEAQ (reference sequence). The length of the CDR3 is 15 residues. J gave up 3 bases and V 2 bases, and 3 bases lay outside the gene matches. CDR3 in DNA: TGTGCCAGCAGCTTAAGCCTAGCGGGAGGCTACGAGCAGTACTTC. Translating gives CASSLSLAGGYEQYF.

The chain has TRBV7-2 and TRBJ2-7; D tentatively fits TRBD1 or TRBD2 (5 bases each). This CDR3 has 13 amino acids. Germline values: CDR1 SGHTA, CDR2 FQGNSA. V shed 1 base and J shed 6 bases, with 10 bases lying between them. CDR3: CASSLGGTGEQYF. The CDR3 region has the DNA TGTGCCAGCAGCTTAGGGGGGACCGGCGAGCAGTACTTC.

The chain is built from TRBV5-1 and TRBJ2-1; 10 bases fit TRBD1. This CDR3 region has 15 residues. From germline, CDR1 is SGHRS and CDR2 YFSETQ. The V segment lost 0 bases and the J segment 6 bases; nucleotides outside the gene matches: 3. The CDR3 loop reads CASSLGDRGPNEQFF. CDR3 nucleotides: TGCGCCAGCAGCTTGGGGGACAGGGGTCCCAATGAGCAGTTCTTC.

V and J are TRBV11-2 and TRBJ2-1; 8 bases line up with TRBD1. Germline CDR1 reads SGHAT; CDR2 reads FQNNGV. Trimming took 6 bases from V and 3 from J; bases not matched to a gene: 16. The CDR3 contains 18 residues. The CDR3 is CASSLFPEGQGNYNEQFF. The CDR3 nucleotides read TGTGCCAGCAGTTTGTTTCCCGAAGGACAGGGCAACTACAATGAGCAGTTCTTC.

This chain connects TRBV19 to TRBJ1-5; D uncertain. Germline V CDR1 and CDR2: LNHDA, SQIVND (reference sequence). This CDR3 spans 13 amino acids. V shed 7 bases and J shed 3 bases, with 10 bases lying between them. The CDR3 loop reads CASTRGINQPQHF. The CDR3 nucleotides read TGTGCCAGTACCCGAGGAATCAATCAGCCCCAGCATTTT.